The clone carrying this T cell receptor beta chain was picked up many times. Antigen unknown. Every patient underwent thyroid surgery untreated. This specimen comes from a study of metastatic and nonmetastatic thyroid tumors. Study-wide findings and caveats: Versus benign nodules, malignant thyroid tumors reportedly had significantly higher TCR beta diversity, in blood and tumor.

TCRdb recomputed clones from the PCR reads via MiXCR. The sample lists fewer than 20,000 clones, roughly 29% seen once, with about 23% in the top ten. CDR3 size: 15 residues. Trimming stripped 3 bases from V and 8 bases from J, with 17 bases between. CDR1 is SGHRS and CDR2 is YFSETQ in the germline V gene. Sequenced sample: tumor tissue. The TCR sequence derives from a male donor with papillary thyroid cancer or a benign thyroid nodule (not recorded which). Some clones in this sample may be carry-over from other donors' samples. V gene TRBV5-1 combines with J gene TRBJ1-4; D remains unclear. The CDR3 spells CASSSQSGRAEKLFF. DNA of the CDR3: TGCGCCAGCAGCTCTCAGTCTGGACGTGCGGAAAAACTGTTTTTT.